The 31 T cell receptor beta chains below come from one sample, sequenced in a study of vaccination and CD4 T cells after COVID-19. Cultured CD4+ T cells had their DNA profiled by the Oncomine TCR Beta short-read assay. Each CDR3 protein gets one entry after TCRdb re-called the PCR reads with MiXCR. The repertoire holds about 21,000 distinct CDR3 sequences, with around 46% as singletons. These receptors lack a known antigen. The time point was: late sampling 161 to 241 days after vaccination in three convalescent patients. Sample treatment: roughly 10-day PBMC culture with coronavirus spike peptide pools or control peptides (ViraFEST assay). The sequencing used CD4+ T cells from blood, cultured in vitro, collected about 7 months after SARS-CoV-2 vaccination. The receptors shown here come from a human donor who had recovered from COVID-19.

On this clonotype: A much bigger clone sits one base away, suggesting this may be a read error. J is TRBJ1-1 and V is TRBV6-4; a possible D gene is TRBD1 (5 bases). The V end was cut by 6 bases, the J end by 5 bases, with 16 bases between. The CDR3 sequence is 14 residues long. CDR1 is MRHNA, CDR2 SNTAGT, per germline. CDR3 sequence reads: CASRNRAGKTEAFF. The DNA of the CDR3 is TGTGCCAGCAGAAACCGGGCAGGGAAGACTGAAGCTTTCTTT.

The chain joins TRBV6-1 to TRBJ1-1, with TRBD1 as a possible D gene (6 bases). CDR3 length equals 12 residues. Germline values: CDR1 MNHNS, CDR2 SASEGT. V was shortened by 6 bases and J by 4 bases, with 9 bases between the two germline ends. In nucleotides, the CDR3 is TGTGCCAGCAGGAGGGGGATCACTGAAGCTTTCTTT. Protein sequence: CASRRGITEAFF.

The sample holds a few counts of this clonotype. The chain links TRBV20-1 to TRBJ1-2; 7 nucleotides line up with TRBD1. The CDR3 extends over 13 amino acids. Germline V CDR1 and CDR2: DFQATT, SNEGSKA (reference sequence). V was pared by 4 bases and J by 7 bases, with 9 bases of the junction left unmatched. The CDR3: CSAIEGAIRGYTF. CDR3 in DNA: TGCAGTGCTATCGAGGGGGCGATACGTGGCTACACCTTC.

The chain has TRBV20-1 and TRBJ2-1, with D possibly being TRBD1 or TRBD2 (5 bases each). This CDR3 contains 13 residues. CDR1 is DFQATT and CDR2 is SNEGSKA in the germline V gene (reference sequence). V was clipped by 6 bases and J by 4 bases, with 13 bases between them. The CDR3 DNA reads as TGCAGTGCCGGGATGGGGGATTACAATGAGCAGTTCTTC. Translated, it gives CSAGMGDYNEQFF.

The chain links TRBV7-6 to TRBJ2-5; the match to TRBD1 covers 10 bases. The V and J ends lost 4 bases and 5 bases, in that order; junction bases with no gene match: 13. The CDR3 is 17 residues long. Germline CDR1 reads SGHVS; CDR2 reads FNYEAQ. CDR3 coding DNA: TGTGCCAGCAGCTGGGAGCCCGGGACAGGGGACGGCGAGACCCAGTACTTC. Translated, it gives CASSWEPGTGDGETQYF.

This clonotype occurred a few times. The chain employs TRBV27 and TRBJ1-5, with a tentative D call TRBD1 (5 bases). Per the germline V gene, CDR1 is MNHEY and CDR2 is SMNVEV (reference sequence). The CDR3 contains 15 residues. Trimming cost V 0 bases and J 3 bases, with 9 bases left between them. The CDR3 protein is CASSLSGPHNQPQHF. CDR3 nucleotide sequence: TGTGCCAGCAGTTTATCGGGACCGCACAATCAGCCCCAGCATTTT.

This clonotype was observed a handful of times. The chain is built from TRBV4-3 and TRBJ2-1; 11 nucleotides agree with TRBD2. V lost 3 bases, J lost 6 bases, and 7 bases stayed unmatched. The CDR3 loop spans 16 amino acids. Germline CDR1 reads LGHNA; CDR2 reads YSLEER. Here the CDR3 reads CASSHQLAGVGNEQFF. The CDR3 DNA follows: TGCGCCAGCAGCCATCAACTAGCGGGAGTCGGCAATGAGCAGTTCTTC.

The CDR3 loop is CASSLVGTETYNEQFF. CDR3 nucleotide sequence: TGTGCCAGCAGCTTAGTCGGGACAGAGACCTACAATGAGCAGTTCTTC. The chain carries TRBV7-2 and TRBJ2-1, with 7 bases that match TRBD1. V lost 1 base and J lost 2; bases outside the gene matches: 5. CDR1 is SGHTA and CDR2 is FQGNSA in the germline V gene. CDR3 length: 16 amino acids.

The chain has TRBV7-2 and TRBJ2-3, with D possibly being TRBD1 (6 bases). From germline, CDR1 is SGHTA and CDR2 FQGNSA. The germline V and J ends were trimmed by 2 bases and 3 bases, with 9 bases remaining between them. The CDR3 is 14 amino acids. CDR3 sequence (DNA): TGTGCCAGCAGCTTATTTAGGGGGACAGATACGCAGTATTTT. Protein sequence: CASSLFRGTDTQYF.

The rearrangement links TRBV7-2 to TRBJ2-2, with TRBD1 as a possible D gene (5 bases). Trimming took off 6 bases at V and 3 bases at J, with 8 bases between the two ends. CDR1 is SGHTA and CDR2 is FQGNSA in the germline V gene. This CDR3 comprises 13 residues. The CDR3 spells CASRLQDTGELFF. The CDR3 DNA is TGTGCCAGCAGGTTACAGGACACCGGGGAGCTGTTTTTT.

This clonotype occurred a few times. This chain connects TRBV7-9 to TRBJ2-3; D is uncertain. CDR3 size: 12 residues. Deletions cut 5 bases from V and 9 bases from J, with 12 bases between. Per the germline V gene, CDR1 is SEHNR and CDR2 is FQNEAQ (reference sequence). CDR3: CASSPLTRTQYF. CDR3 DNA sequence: TGTGCCAGCAGCCCACTTACACGAACGCAGTATTTT.

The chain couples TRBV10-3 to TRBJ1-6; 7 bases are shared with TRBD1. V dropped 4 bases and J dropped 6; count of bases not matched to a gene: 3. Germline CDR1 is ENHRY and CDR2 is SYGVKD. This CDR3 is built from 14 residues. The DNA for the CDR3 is TGTGCCATCAGTGGAAGACAGGGTAATTCACCCCTCCACTTT. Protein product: CAISGRQGNSPLHF.

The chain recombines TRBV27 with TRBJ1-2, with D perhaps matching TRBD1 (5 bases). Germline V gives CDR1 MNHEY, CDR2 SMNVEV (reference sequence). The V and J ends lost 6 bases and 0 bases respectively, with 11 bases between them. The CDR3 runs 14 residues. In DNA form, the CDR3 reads TGTGCCAGCAGACTGACAGCCACTAACTATGGCTACACCTTC. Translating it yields CASRLTATNYGYTF.

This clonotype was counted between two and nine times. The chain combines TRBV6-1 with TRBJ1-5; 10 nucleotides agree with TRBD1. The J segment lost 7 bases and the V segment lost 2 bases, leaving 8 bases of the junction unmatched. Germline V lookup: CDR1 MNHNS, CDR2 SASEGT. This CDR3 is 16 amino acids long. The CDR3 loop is CASSETGTGVGQPQHF. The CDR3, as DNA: TGTGCCAGCAGTGAAACCGGGACAGGGGTTGGCCAGCCCCAGCATTTT.

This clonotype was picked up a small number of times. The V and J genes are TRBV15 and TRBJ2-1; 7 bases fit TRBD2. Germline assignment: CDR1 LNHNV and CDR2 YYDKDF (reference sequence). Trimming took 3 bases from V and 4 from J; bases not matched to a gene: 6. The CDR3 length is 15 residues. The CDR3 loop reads CATSRGGDGYNEQFF. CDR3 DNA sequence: TGTGCCACCAGCAGGGGGGGGGACGGATACAATGAGCAGTTCTTC.

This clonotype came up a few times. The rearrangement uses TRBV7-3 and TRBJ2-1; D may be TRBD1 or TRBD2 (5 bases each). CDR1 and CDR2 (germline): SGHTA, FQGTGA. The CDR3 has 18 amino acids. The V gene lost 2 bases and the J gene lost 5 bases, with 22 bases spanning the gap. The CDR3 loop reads CASSLRGPPAGSHNEQFF. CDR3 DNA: TGTGCCAGCAGCTTACGGGGACCGCCTGCGGGCAGTCACAATGAGCAGTTCTTC.

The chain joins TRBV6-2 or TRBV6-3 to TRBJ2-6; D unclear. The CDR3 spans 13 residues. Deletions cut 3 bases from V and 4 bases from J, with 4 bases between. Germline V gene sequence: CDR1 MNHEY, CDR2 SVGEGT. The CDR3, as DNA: TGTGCCAGCAGTTATGCGGGGGCCAACGTCCTGACTTTC. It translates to CASSYAGANVLTF.

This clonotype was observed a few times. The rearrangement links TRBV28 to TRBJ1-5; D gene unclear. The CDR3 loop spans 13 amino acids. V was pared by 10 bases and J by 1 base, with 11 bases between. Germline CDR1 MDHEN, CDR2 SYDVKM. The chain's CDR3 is CATTQWSNQPQHF. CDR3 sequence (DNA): TGTGCCACTACCCAATGGAGCAATCAGCCCCAGCATTTT.

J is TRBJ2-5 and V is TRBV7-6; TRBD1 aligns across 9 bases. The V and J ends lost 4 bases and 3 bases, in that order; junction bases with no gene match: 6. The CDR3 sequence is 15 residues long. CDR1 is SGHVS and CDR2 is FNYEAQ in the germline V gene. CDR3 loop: CASSSQQGAEETQYF. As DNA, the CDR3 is TGTGCCAGCAGCTCCCAACAGGGGGCGGAAGAGACCCAGTACTTC.

CDR3 bases: TGCAGCGCTCGAGACAGGGGGGGCAATGAGCAGTTCTTC. Translation: CSARDRGGNEQFF. V and J are TRBV29-1 and TRBJ2-1; 9 bases are a match to TRBD1. The CDR3 is 13 amino acids. From germline, CDR1 is SQVTM and CDR2 ANQGSEA. V gave up 7 bases and J gave up 6 bases; unmatched junction bases: 7.

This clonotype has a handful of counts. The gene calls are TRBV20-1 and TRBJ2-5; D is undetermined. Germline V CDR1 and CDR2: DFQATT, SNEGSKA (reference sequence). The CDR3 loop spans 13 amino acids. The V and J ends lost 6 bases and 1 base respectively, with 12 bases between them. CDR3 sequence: CSAPRAAQETQYF. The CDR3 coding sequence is TGCAGTGCACCCCGGGCTGCCCAAGAGACCCAGTACTTC.

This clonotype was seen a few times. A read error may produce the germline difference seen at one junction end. The CDR3 reads CASSLYSGRLETQYF. In DNA, the CDR3 is TGTGCTAGCAGCTTATATAGCGGGAGGTTGGAGACCCAGTACTTC. The chain carries TRBV7-7 and TRBJ2-5, with TRBD2 matching over 10 bases. This CDR3 contains 15 residues. Germline CDR1 reads SSHAT; CDR2 reads FNYEAQ (reference sequence).

CDR3 amino acids: CASSLQGPSAEAFF. The CDR3 nucleotides read TGTGCCAGCAGCTTGCAGGGGCCTAGCGCTGAAGCTTTCTTT. This chain connects TRBV7-2 to TRBJ1-1; the D gene is possibly TRBD1 (6 bases). The length of the CDR3 is 14 residues. The germline V gene encodes CDR1 SGHTA and CDR2 FQGNSA. V gave up 3 bases and J gave up 6 bases, with 14 bases separating them.

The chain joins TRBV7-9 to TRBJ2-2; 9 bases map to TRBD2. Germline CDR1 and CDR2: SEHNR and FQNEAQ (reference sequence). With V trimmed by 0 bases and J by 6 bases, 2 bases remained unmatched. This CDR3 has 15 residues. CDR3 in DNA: TGTGCCAGCAGCTTAGCCCGCGGGGGGGCCGGGGAGCTGTTTTTT. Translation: CASSLARGGAGELFF.

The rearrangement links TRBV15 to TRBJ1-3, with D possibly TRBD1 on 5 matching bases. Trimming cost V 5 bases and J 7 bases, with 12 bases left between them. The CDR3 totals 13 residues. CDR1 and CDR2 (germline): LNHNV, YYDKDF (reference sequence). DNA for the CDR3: TGTGCCACCAGCGTCCAGGGAGGGAACACCATATATTTT. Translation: CATSVQGGNTIYF.

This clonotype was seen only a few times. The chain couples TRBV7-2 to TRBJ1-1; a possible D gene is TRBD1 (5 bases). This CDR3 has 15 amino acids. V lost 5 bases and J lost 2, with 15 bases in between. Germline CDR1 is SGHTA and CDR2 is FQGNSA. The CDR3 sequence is CASSRLGVRNTEAFF. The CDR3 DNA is TGTGCCAGCAGCCGCCTGGGGGTTAGAAACACTGAAGCTTTCTTT.

CDR3 protein: CASSRGLGETQYF. The CDR3 region has the DNA TGTGCCAGCAGCAGGGGGCTGGGTGAGACCCAGTACTTC. V is TRBV7-2 and J is TRBJ2-5; TRBD1 matches 7 bases. J gave up 5 bases and V 5 bases, and 5 bases lay outside the gene matches. This CDR3 region has 13 residues. The germline gives CDR1 SGHTA, CDR2 FQGNSA. The full variable domain, rest sourced from reference TRBV7-2 and TRBJ2-5, is GAGVSQSPSNKVTEKGKDVELRCDPISGHTALYWYRQSLGQGLEFLIYFQGNSAPDKSGLPSDRFSAERTGGSVSTLTIQRTQQEDSAVYLCASSRGLGETQYFGPGTRLLVL.

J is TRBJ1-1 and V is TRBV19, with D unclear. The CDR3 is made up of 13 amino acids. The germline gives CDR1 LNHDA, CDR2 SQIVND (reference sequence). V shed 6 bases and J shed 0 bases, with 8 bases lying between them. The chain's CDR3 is CASSPVMNTEAFF. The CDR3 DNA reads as TGTGCCAGTAGCCCCGTTATGAACACTGAAGCTTTCTTT.

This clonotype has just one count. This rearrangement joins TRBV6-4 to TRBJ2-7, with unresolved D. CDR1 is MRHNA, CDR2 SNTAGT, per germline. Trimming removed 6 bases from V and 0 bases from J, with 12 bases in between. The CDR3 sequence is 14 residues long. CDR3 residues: CASRPDRSSYEQYF. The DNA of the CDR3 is TGTGCCAGCAGACCGGACCGGAGCTCCTACGAGCAGTACTTC.

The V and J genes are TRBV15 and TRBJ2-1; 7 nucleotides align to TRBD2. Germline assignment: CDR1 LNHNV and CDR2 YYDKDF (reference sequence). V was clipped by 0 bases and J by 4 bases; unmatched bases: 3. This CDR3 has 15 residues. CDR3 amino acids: CATSRDVGLYNEQFF. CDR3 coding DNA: TGTGCCACCAGCAGAGACGTGGGACTATACAATGAGCAGTTCTTC.

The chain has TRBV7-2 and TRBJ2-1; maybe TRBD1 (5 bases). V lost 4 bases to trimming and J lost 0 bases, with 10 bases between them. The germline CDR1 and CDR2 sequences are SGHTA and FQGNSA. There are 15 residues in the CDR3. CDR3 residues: CASSSQGSSYNEQFF. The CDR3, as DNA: TGTGCCAGCAGCTCCCAGGGAAGCTCCTACAATGAGCAGTTCTTC.